This is a list of T cell receptor beta chains from one sample in a study. From the RT-PCR reads, TCRdb called clonotypes with MiXCR, one entry per CDR3 protein. Counted here are fewer than 800,000 distinct CDR3 sequences, 14% occurring once; the ten biggest clones make up 3.6%. The sequenced sample consisted of memory CD4+ T cells from blood. These receptors originate from a female donor in good health, serving as a healthy control. The CDR3 runs from the conserved cysteine through the conserved F or W. The D gene is left open where the match is weak. Rows give clone size only sometimes, using once, few, many, or a class for an expanded clone.

j_gene: TRBJ1-3; abundance: NA; d_gene: NA; v_gene: TRBV7-2; CDR3nt: TGTGCCAGCAGCACCACTGCCACCATCTCTGGAAACACCATATATTTT; CDR3aa: CASSTTATISGNTIYF
j_gene: TRBJ2-7; abundance: many; d_gene: TRBD2; v_gene: TRBV2; CDR3nt: TGTGCCAGCATGATCGGGGGGGCAGCTACCTACGAGCAGTACTTC; CDR3aa: CASMIGGAATYEQYF
j_gene: TRBJ1-2; abundance: few; d_gene: NA; v_gene: TRBV7-3; CDR3nt: TGTGCCAGCAGCTTACTCGGGGTTGGCTACACCTTC; CDR3aa: CASSLLGVGYTF
j_gene: TRBJ1-1; abundance: NA; d_gene: TRBD1; v_gene: TRBV20-1; CDR3nt: TGCAGTGCTAGACAACAGGGGAAGATCACTGAAGCTTTCTTT; CDR3aa: CSARQQGKITEAFF
j_gene: TRBJ2-7; abundance: NA; d_gene: NA; v_gene: TRBV5-1; CDR3nt: TGCGCCACCTCCAAAGGGGGGGAGGGCCCTCAGCAGTACTTC; CDR3aa: CATSKGGEGPQQYF
j_gene: TRBJ1-2; abundance: NA; d_gene: NA; v_gene: TRBV25-1; CDR3nt: TGTGCCAGCAGTGAATACCGGTATGGCTACACCTTC; CDR3aa: CASSEYRYGYTF
j_gene: TRBJ2-1; abundance: many; d_gene: TRBD1; v_gene: TRBV4-3; CDR3nt: TGCGCCAGCAGCCAAGATCCTCACAGGGGAGCCTACAATGAGCAGTTCTTC; CDR3aa: CASSQDPHRGAYNEQFF
j_gene: TRBJ1-1; abundance: NA; d_gene: TRBD1; v_gene: TRBV20-1; CDR3nt: TGCAGTGCTGGGGACAGGCGATTGATTGAAGCTTTCTTT; CDR3aa: CSAGDRRLIEAFF
j_gene: TRBJ1-5; abundance: NA; d_gene: NA; v_gene: TRBV3-2; CDR3nt: TGTGCCAGCAGCCGGGTCCTAAATCAGCCCCAGCATTTT; CDR3aa: CASSRVLNQPQHF
j_gene: TRBJ2-7; abundance: few; d_gene: NA; v_gene: TRBV20-1; CDR3nt: TGCAGTGCTGGAGAACTAAACTCCTACGAGCAGTACTTC; CDR3aa: CSAGELNSYEQYF
j_gene: TRBJ2-5; abundance: many; d_gene: TRBD2; v_gene: TRBV20-1; CDR3nt: TGCAGTGCGACCAGAATCTTACTAGCGGGAGGAAAGACCCAGTACTTC; CDR3aa: CSATRILLAGGKTQYF
j_gene: TRBJ2-5; abundance: NA; d_gene: TRBD1; v_gene: TRBV11-2; CDR3nt: TGTGCCAGCAGCCCCTCAGGGGGATTAAAAGAGACCCAGTACTTC; CDR3aa: CASSPSGGLKETQYF
j_gene: TRBJ2-1; abundance: few; d_gene: TRBD1; v_gene: TRBV7-3; CDR3nt: TGTGCCAGCAGCACAACAGGGGGCGCCTACAATGAGCAGTTCTTC; CDR3aa: CASSTTGGAYNEQFF
j_gene: TRBJ2-5; abundance: many; d_gene: TRBD2; v_gene: TRBV12-3/TRBV12-4; CDR3nt: TGTGCCAGCAGCCCGACTAGCGGGAGGATGAGCCAGTACTTC; CDR3aa: CASSPTSGRMSQYF
j_gene: TRBJ2-1; abundance: few; d_gene: TRBD1; v_gene: TRBV9; CDR3nt: TGTGCCAGCAGCGTAGCTCAGGGACAGGGATACAATGAGCAGTTCTTC; CDR3aa: CASSVAQGQGYNEQFF
j_gene: TRBJ2-1; abundance: NA; d_gene: NA; v_gene: TRBV6-6; CDR3nt: TGTGCCAGCAGAACACCTACAGGGAATGAGCAGTTCTTC; CDR3aa: CASRTPTGNEQFF
j_gene: TRBJ2-2; abundance: many; d_gene: TRBD1; v_gene: TRBV12-3/TRBV12-4; CDR3nt: TGTGCCAGCAGTCCCCTCCAGGGACAGGCTGACACCGGGGAGCTGTTTTTT; CDR3aa: CASSPLQGQADTGELFF
j_gene: TRBJ1-3; abundance: many; d_gene: TRBD1; v_gene: TRBV20-1; CDR3nt: TGCAGTGCTAGAGATTCGCAGGGGGCTGGAAACACCATATATTTT; CDR3aa: CSARDSQGAGNTIYF
j_gene: TRBJ2-5; abundance: few; d_gene: NA; v_gene: TRBV7-8; CDR3nt: TGTGCCAGCAGCTCAACTACGGTCACCCAGTACTTC; CDR3aa: CASSSTTVTQYF
j_gene: TRBJ1-2; abundance: few; d_gene: TRBD1; v_gene: TRBV5-1; CDR3nt: TGCGCCAGCAGCTCCGAGACAGGGGGTGGCTACACCTTC; CDR3aa: CASSSETGGGYTF
j_gene: TRBJ1-4; abundance: NA; d_gene: NA; v_gene: TRBV6-2/TRBV6-3; CDR3nt: TGTGCCAGCAGCCAGAGGACCGTTAATGAAAAACTGTTTTTT; CDR3aa: CASSQRTVNEKLFF
j_gene: TRBJ1-5; abundance: few; d_gene: NA; v_gene: TRBV27; CDR3nt: TGTGCCAGCAGTTTATCTGGGGGGCGCGTTCAGCCCCAGCATTTT; CDR3aa: CASSLSGGRVQPQHF
j_gene: TRBJ2-3; abundance: NA; d_gene: NA; v_gene: TRBV7-8; CDR3nt: TGTGCCAGCAGCTTAGTAACTAGGACAGATACGCAGTATTTT; CDR3aa: CASSLVTRTDTQYF
j_gene: TRBJ2-1; abundance: NA; d_gene: TRBD2; v_gene: TRBV25-1; CDR3nt: TGTGCCAGCAGTGTTGTTAGCGGGAATGATCAGTTCTTC; CDR3aa: CASSVVSGNDQFF
j_gene: TRBJ2-2; abundance: few; d_gene: NA; v_gene: TRBV27; CDR3nt: TGTGCCAGCAGAGACCCCGTTTCCCCAGCCAACACCGGGGAGCTGTTTTTT; CDR3aa: CASRDPVSPANTGELFF
j_gene: TRBJ1-4; abundance: few; d_gene: NA; v_gene: TRBV20-1; CDR3nt: TGCAGTGCTTTCGGAACTAATGAAAAACTGTTTTTT; CDR3aa: CSAFGTNEKLFF
j_gene: TRBJ2-7; abundance: few; d_gene: TRBD2; v_gene: TRBV12-3/TRBV12-4; CDR3nt: TGTGCCAGCAGTACTAGCGTCGAGCAGTACTTC; CDR3aa: CASSTSVEQYF
j_gene: TRBJ1-5; abundance: many; d_gene: NA; v_gene: TRBV20-1; CDR3nt: TGCAGTGCCGCCGGGACGGATAATCAGCCCCAGCATTTT; CDR3aa: CSAAGTDNQPQHF
j_gene: TRBJ2-7; abundance: few; d_gene: NA; v_gene: TRBV24-1; CDR3nt: TGTGCCACCAGTGATTTGCAAGAGCCGCCTTTACCCTACGAGCAGTACTTC; CDR3aa: CATSDLQEPPLPYEQYF
j_gene: TRBJ2-7; abundance: NA; d_gene: NA; v_gene: TRBV7-2; CDR3nt: TGTGCCAGCAGCCCCGGGACTTTTACCTACGAGCAGTACTTC; CDR3aa: CASSPGTFTYEQYF
j_gene: TRBJ1-6; abundance: few; d_gene: NA; v_gene: TRBV5-5; CDR3nt: TGTGCCAGCAGCTTGGACAGAGTAAATTCACCCCTCCACTTT; CDR3aa: CASSLDRVNSPLHF
j_gene: TRBJ2-7; abundance: many; d_gene: TRBD2; v_gene: TRBV5-1; CDR3nt: TGCGCCAGCAGCCGAACGGGGTCAGCGGGGGCCCTGCAGTACTTC; CDR3aa: CASSRTGSAGALQYF
j_gene: TRBJ1-6; abundance: few; d_gene: NA; v_gene: TRBV3-1; CDR3nt: TGTGCCAGCAGCCAAGGAATGTATATTTCACCCCTCCACTTT; CDR3aa: CASSQGMYISPLHF
j_gene: TRBJ1-1; abundance: many; d_gene: NA; v_gene: TRBV7-3; CDR3nt: TGTGCCAGCAGCCCCCGGGCCCTATCTGACACTGAAGCTTTCTTT; CDR3aa: CASSPRALSDTEAFF
j_gene: TRBJ1-5; abundance: many; d_gene: NA; v_gene: TRBV6-6; CDR3nt: TGTGCCAGCAGTTACTATCGGGACACTCATCAGCCCCAGCATTTT; CDR3aa: CASSYYRDTHQPQHF
j_gene: TRBJ1-2; abundance: NA; d_gene: TRBD1; v_gene: TRBV6-2/TRBV6-3; CDR3nt: TGTGCCAGCCGGGACAGCCCAACCTTGTATGGCTACACCTTC; CDR3aa: CASRDSPTLYGYTF
j_gene: TRBJ1-1; abundance: few; d_gene: NA; v_gene: TRBV18; CDR3nt: TGTGCCAGCTCACCAATGTCGGCGACTTATATGAACACTGAAGCTTTCTTT; CDR3aa: CASSPMSATYMNTEAFF
j_gene: TRBJ2-2; abundance: once; d_gene: TRBD2; v_gene: TRBV7-9; CDR3nt: TGTGCCAGCAGCTCTCAGCGGGAGGGCCGTCATATCAGGACCGGGGAGCTGTTTTTT; CDR3aa: CASSSQREGRHIRTGELFF
j_gene: TRBJ1-6; abundance: many; d_gene: NA; v_gene: TRBV7-7; CDR3nt: TGTGCCAGCAGCTTCAACGACGCGGCTGATTCACCCCTCCACTTT; CDR3aa: CASSFNDAADSPLHF
j_gene: TRBJ1-4; abundance: NA; d_gene: NA; v_gene: TRBV20-1; CDR3nt: TGCAGTGCTAGAGTCGGGAGTGTAGCTAATGAAAAACTGTTTTTT; CDR3aa: CSARVGSVANEKLFF
j_gene: TRBJ2-6; abundance: NA; d_gene: NA; v_gene: TRBV28; CDR3nt: TGTGCCAGCAGCCCGTTACAGGGAGTATATGGGGCCAACGTCCTGACTTTC; CDR3aa: CASSPLQGVYGANVLTF
j_gene: TRBJ2-1; abundance: many; d_gene: NA; v_gene: TRBV20-1; CDR3nt: TGCAGTGCTAGAGACCGAGGGGGGGGATTCTCCTACAATGAGCAGTTCTTC; CDR3aa: CSARDRGGGFSYNEQFF
j_gene: TRBJ2-2; abundance: few; d_gene: TRBD1; v_gene: TRBV10-3; CDR3nt: TGTGCCACACGGGACAGGGAGGACACCGGGGAGCTGTTTTTT; CDR3aa: CATRDREDTGELFF
j_gene: TRBJ2-7; abundance: many; d_gene: TRBD1; v_gene: TRBV4-1; CDR3nt: TGCGCCAGCAGCCAAGAAGATGGGAAGACAGGGTCTGAGCAGTACTTC; CDR3aa: CASSQEDGKTGSEQYF
j_gene: TRBJ2-2; abundance: NA; d_gene: NA; v_gene: TRBV28; CDR3nt: TGTGCCAACCGGGACGGGCACACCGGGGAGCTGTTTTTT; CDR3aa: CANRDGHTGELFF
j_gene: TRBJ2-2; abundance: NA; d_gene: NA; v_gene: TRBV4-3; CDR3nt: TGCGCCAGCAGCCAAGGGTCAGGTCCCGGGGAGCTGTTTTTT; CDR3aa: CASSQGSGPGELFF
j_gene: TRBJ1-4; abundance: few; d_gene: NA; v_gene: TRBV5-5; CDR3nt: TGTGCCAGCAGCTCGCAGGGAGTCACTAATGAAAAACTGTTTTTT; CDR3aa: CASSSQGVTNEKLFF
j_gene: TRBJ2-7; abundance: few; d_gene: NA; v_gene: TRBV7-2; CDR3nt: TGTGCCAGCAGCTGGGGTAGGGGGGGCGAGCAGTACTTC; CDR3aa: CASSWGRGGEQYF
j_gene: TRBJ2-7; abundance: few; d_gene: NA; v_gene: TRBV29-1; CDR3nt: TGCAGCGTTGATCGAGCCGGGAGCATCTACGAGCAGTACTTC; CDR3aa: CSVDRAGSIYEQYF
j_gene: TRBJ2-5; abundance: many; d_gene: TRBD2; v_gene: TRBV5-6; CDR3nt: TGTGCCAGCAGCTCACGACTAGCGGGAGGGGTAGAGACCCAGTACTTC; CDR3aa: CASSSRLAGGVETQYF
j_gene: TRBJ1-5; abundance: NA; d_gene: NA; v_gene: TRBV20-1; CDR3nt: TGCAGTGCTAGCAGGACAGCAAGCAATCAGCCCCAGCATTTT; CDR3aa: CSASRTASNQPQHF
j_gene: TRBJ1-2; abundance: NA; d_gene: NA; v_gene: TRBV20-1; CDR3nt: TGCAGTGCCCCGGACAGCTCTAACTATGGCTACACCTTC; CDR3aa: CSAPDSSNYGYTF
j_gene: TRBJ2-1; abundance: NA; d_gene: NA; v_gene: TRBV20-1; CDR3nt: TGCAGTGCTAGAGAAGGTTTCGATGAGCAGTTCTTC; CDR3aa: CSAREGFDEQFF
j_gene: TRBJ2-1; abundance: NA; d_gene: TRBD2; v_gene: TRBV20-1; CDR3nt: TGCAGTGCTAGAGCAAGGGGAGGGCTATACAATGAGCAGTTCTTC; CDR3aa: CSARARGGLYNEQFF
j_gene: TRBJ1-1; abundance: NA; d_gene: TRBD1; v_gene: TRBV4-1; CDR3nt: TGCGCCAGCAGCCAAGACCCCCGGGACAGGGAAGCTTTCTTT; CDR3aa: CASSQDPRDREAFF
j_gene: TRBJ2-7; abundance: NA; d_gene: TRBD1; v_gene: TRBV5-1; CDR3nt: TGCGCCAGCAGCACACAACCGGGACAGGGAGTCTACGAGCAGTACTTC; CDR3aa: CASSTQPGQGVYEQYF
j_gene: TRBJ2-3; abundance: NA; d_gene: NA; v_gene: TRBV5-1; CDR3nt: TGCGCCAGCAGCTTGGTCCCGGATAGCACAGATACGCAGTATTTT; CDR3aa: CASSLVPDSTDTQYF
j_gene: TRBJ1-1; abundance: few; d_gene: NA; v_gene: TRBV5-1; CDR3nt: TGCGCCAGCAGCACGGACGGAATGCCGATGAACACTGAAGCTTTCTTT; CDR3aa: CASSTDGMPMNTEAFF
j_gene: TRBJ2-3; abundance: many; d_gene: TRBD2; v_gene: TRBV6-1; CDR3nt: TGTGCCAGCAGTGTCCGCTCAGGGTCCGGGACTAGCGCGCAGTATTTT; CDR3aa: CASSVRSGSGTSAQYF
j_gene: TRBJ2-1; abundance: NA; d_gene: NA; v_gene: TRBV10-3; CDR3nt: TGTGCCATCAGTGCTATCGACACACAGGTCAATGAGCAGTTCTTC; CDR3aa: CAISAIDTQVNEQFF